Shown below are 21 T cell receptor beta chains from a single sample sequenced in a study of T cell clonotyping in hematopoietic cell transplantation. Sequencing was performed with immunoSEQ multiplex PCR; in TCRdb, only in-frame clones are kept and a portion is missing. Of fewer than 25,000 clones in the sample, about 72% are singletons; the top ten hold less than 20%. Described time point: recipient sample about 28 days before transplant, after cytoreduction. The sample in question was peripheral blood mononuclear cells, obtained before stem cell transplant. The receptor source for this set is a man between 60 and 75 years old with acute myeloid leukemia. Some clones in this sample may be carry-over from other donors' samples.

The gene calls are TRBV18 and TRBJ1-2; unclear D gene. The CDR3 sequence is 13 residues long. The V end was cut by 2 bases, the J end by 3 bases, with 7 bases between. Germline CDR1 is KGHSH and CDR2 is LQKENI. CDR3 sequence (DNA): TGTGCCAGCTCACCAGCAGAGGACTATGGCTACACCTTC. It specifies CASSPAEDYGYTF.

CDR3 sequence (DNA): TGTGCCAGCAGTGAGGGATCGGGACCACAGTTCTTC. Amino acids: CASSEGSGPQFF. The V call is TRBV2, the J call TRBJ2-1, with D tentatively TRBD1 or TRBD2 (5 bases each). Between the trimmed V and J ends, which lost 3 bases and 13 bases, there was a span of 13 bases. This CDR3 contains 12 residues. In germline, CDR1 is SNHLY, CDR2 FYNNEI.

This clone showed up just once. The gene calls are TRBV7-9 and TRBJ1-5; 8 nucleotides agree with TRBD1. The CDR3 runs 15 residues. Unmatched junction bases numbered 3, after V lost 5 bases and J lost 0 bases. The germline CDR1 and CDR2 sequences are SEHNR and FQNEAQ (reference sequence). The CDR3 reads CASSLDRDSNQPQHF. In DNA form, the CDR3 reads TGTGCCAGCAGCCTGGACAGGGATAGCAATCAGCCCCAGCATTTT.

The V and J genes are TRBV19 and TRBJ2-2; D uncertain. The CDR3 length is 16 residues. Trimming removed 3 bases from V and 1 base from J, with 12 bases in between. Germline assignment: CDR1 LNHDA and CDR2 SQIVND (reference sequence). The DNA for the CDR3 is TGTGCCAGTAGTATTTTTCGGTCCCTGAACACCGGGGAGCTGTTTTTT. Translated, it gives CASSIFRSLNTGELFF.

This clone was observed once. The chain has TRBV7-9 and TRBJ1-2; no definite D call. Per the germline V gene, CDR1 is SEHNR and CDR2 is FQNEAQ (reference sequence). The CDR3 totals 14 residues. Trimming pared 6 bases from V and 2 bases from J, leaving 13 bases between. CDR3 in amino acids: CASSPLGENYGYTF. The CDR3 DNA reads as TGTGCCAGCAGTCCCCTCGGGGAAAACTATGGCTACACCTTC. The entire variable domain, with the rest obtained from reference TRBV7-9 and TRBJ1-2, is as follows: DTGVSQNPRHKITKRGQNVTFRCDPISEHNRLYWYRQTLGQGPEFLTYFQNEAQLEKSRLLSDRFSAERPKGSFSTLEIQRTEQGDSAMYLCASSPLGENYGYTFGSGTRLTVV.

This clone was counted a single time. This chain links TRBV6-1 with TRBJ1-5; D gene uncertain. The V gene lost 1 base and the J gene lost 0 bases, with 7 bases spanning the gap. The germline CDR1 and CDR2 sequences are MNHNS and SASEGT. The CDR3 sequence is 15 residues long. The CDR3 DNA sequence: TGTGCCAGCAGTGAAGTACGGTTTAGCAATCAGCCCCAGCATTTT. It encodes CASSEVRFSNQPQHF.

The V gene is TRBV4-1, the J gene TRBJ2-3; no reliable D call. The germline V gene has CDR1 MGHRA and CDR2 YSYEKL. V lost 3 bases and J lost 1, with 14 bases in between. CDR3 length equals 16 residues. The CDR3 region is CASSQWGGSGTDTQYF. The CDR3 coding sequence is TGCGCCAGCAGCCAGTGGGGTGGGTCTGGCACAGATACGCAGTATTTT.

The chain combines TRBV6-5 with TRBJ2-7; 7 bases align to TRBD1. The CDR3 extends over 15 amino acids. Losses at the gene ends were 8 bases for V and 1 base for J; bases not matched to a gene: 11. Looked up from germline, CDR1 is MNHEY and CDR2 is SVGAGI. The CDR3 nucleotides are TGTGCCAGCGCAAGTCGAGGGGGCCTTTCCTACGAGCAGTACTTC. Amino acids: CASASRGGLSYEQYF.

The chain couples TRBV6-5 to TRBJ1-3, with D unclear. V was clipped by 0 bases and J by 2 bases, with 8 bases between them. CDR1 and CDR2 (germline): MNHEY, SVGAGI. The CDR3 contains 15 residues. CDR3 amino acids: CASSYSNGAGNTIYF. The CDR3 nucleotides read TGTGCCAGCAGTTACTCGAACGGGGCTGGAAACACCATATATTTT.

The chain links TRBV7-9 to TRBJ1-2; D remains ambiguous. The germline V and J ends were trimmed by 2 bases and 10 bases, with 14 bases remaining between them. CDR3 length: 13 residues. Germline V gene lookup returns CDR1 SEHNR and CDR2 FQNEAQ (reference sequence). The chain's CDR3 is CASSLIAAAVYTF. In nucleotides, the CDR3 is TGTGCCAGCAGCTTAATTGCGGCGGCGGTCTACACCTTC.

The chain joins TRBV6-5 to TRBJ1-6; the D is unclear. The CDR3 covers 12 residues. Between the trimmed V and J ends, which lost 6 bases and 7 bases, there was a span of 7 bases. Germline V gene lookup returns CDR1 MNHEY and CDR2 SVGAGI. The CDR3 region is CASSTQNSPLHF. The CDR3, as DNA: TGTGCCAGCAGCACCCAGAATTCACCCCTCCACTTT.

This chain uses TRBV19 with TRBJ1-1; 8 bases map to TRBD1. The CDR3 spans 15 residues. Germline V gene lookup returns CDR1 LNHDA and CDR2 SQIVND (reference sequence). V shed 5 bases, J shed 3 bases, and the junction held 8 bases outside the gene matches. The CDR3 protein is CASSFTDRVHTEAFF. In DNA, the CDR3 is TGTGCCAGTAGTTTTACGGACAGGGTACACACTGAAGCTTTCTTT.

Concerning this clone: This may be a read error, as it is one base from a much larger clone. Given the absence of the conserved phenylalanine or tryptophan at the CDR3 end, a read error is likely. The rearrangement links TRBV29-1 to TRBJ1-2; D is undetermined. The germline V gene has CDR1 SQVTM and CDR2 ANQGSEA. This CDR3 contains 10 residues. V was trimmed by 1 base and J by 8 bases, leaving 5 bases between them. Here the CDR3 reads CSVEGFGYTL. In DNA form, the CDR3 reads TGCAGCGTTGAAGGGTTCGGCTACACCCTC.

CDR3 sequence (DNA): TGTGCCAGCAGCTTAGATCGCAGTTGGGGGAACGGACGCTGGGAGACCCAGTACTTC. Protein product: CASSLDRSWGNGRWETQYF. V usage is TRBV11-3 and J usage is TRBJ2-5; the D call may be TRBD1 or TRBD2 (5 bases each). V was clipped by 0 bases and J by 5 bases, with 25 bases between them. CDR1 and CDR2 (germline): SGHNT, YENEEA. There are 19 residues in the CDR3.

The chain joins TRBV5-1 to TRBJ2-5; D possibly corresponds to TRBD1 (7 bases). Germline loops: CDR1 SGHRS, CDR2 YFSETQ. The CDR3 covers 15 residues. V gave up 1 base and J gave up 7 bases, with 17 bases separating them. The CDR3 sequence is CASSLSPGQGGTQYF. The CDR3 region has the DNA TGCGCCAGCAGCTTGTCACCAGGGCAGGGGGGGACCCAGTACTTC.

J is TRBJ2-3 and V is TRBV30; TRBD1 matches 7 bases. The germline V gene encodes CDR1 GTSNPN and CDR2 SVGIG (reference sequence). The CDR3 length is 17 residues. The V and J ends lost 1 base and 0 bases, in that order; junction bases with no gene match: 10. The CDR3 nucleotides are TGTGCCTGGAGTGACGATGGGGACAGTACTAGCACAGATACGCAGTATTTT. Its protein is CAWSDDGDSTSTDTQYF.

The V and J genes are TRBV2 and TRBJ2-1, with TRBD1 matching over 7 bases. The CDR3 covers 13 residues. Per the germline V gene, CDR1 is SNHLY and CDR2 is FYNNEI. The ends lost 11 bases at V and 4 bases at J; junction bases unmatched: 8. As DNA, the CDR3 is TGTGCCGGAGCAGGGGGTTCGTACAATGAGCAGTTCTTC. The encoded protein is CAGAGGSYNEQFF.

The CDR3 DNA reads as TGTGCCAGCAGTGACGGCCCAGATAAGTCGGCGGGTACGCAGTATTTT. Translation: CASSDGPDKSAGTQYF. V usage is TRBV6-4 and J usage is TRBJ2-3; maybe TRBD2 (5 bases). The CDR3 is 16 amino acids. The V end lost 2 bases, the J end lost 8 bases, and 20 bases lay between the germline ends. Germline CDR1 is MRHNA and CDR2 is SNTAGT.

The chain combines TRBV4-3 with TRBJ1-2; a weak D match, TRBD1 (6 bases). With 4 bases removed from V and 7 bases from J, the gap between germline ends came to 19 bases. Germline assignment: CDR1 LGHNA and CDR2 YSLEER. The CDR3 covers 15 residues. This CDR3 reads CASSLSGARGIGYTF. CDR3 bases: TGCGCCAGCAGCCTGTCGGGGGCGCGAGGAATTGGCTACACCTTC.

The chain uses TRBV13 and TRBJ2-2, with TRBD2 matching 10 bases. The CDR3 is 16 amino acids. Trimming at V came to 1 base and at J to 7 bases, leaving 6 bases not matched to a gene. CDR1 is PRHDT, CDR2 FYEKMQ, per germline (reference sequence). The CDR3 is CASSLAAGGPGGELFF. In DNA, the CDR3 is TGTGCCAGCAGCTTAGCAGCGGGGGGGCCAGGCGGGGAGCTGTTTTTT. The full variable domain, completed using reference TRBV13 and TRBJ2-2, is AAGVIQSPRHLIKEKRETATLKCYPIPRHDTVYWYQQGPGQDPQFLISFYEKMQSDKGSIPDRFSAQQFSDYHSELNMSSLELGDSALYFCASSLAAGGPGGELFFGEGSRLTVL.

This CDR3 reads CASSLWNVGTEAFF. CDR3 in DNA: TGTGCCAGCAGCTTGTGGAACGTGGGGACTGAAGCTTTCTTT. The chain links TRBV5-4 to TRBJ1-1; D is undetermined. The V and J ends lost 1 base and 5 bases respectively, with 12 bases between them. Looked up from germline, CDR1 is SGHNT and CDR2 is YYREEE (reference sequence). This CDR3 has 14 amino acids. Using reference TRBV5-4 and TRBJ1-1 for the parts outside the CDR3, the full variable domain is ETGVTQSPTHLIKTRGQQVTLRCSSQSGHNTVSWYQQALGQGPQFIFQYYREEENGRGNFPPRFSGLQFPNYSSELNVNALELDDSALYLCASSLWNVGTEAFFGQGTRLTVV.